This T cell receptor (beta chain) emerged from a study of blood T cell repertoires in COVID-19. Across the whole study: The United States, Italy and Spain were the sources of the acute and convalescent COVID-19 samples.

The length of the CDR3 is 15 residues. Germline CDR1 is KGHSH and CDR2 is LQKENI. Germline trimming cut 3 bases from V and 4 bases from J; bases unmatched to any gene: 4. Only in-frame clones appear in the TCRdb table, and some are missing; sequencing was by immunoSEQ multiplex PCR. The sample shows roughly 68,000 clones, 88% of them seen only once. Participants, 18 to 89 years old, spanned around 26 US areas. Each participant's cohort was designated according to participant-reported clinical history. This sequence was found in a woman in her 40s who had recovered from COVID-19. The chain recombines TRBV18 with TRBJ2-1; TRBD2 matches at 9 bases. The sample consisted of PBMCs or T cells enriched from blood (not recorded which). In DNA, the CDR3 is TGTGCCAGCTCACCGTCTAGCGGGGAGTACAATGAGCAGTTCTTC. Protein product: CASSPSSGEYNEQFF.